Given below is one T cell receptor beta chain in context. Sequencing used immunoSEQ multiplex PCR; TCRdb keeps in-frame clones, though not all of them. The sample lists roughly 250,000 clones; roughly 90% were seen once. This sample was taken from a study of blood T cell repertoires in COVID-19. The CDR3 sequence is 14 residues long. Trimming took 3 bases from V and 1 from J; bases not matched to a gene: 3. Germline lookup yields CDR1 LNHDA and CDR2 SQIVND (reference sequence). The rearrangement uses TRBV19 and TRBJ2-7, with 7 bases matching TRBD1. The sequenced sample consisted of peripheral blood. This clonotype originated in a man aged 60 to 75 who had recovered from COVID-19. CDR3 amino acids: CASSIGTVSYEQYF. The CDR3 nucleotides are TGTGCCAGTAGTATCGGGACAGTTTCCTACGAGCAGTACTTC.